This T cell receptor beta chain was retrieved from a study of T cell repertoires in cytomegalovirus infection. Study context: CMV infection and matching HLA type were both indicated by public TCR beta signatures.

Remarks on this clonotype: Its specificity is not known.

This CDR3 has 14 residues. Germline V gene lookup returns CDR1 SNHLY and CDR2 FYNNEI. Trimming removed 4 bases at V and 7 bases at J, with 16 bases between. TCRdb reanalysed the reads using MiXCR and keeps one entry per CDR3 protein. This table holds fewer than 650,000 distinct CDR3 sequences, over 35% found once. This material consisted of cultured PBMCs, taken from culture after CMV antigen stimulation. The clonotype comes from a human donor in good health (CMV status not recorded). Some clones in this sample may be carry-over from other donors' samples. This chain joins TRBV2 and TRBJ1-2; possible D gene TRBD1, 5 bases. The CDR3 DNA reads TGTGCCAGCAGTGGGGACTTCACGGTGGGTGGCTACACCTTC. Translation: CASSGDFTVGGYTF.